This T cell receptor beta chain was documented in a study of blood T cell repertoires in COVID-19. Whole-study context: Some COVID-19 samples were acute and others convalescent; all came from the United States, Italy and Spain. PBMCs, B-cell-depleted T cells, or T cells were the source of the cDNA or gDNA that made up the material.

CDR3 size: 14 residues. Trimming cost V 2 bases and J 9 bases, with 11 bases left between them. Germline V CDR1 and CDR2: KGHSH, LQKENI. The authors' processing: Amplification with reference gene primers provided the estimates of nucleated cell counts. Clones were sequenced by immunoSEQ multiplex PCR, and TCRdb holds only the in-frame ones, with some missing. V and J calls and clone size are as listed in that table; D and trimming were resolved from the DNA. The sample consists of about 250,000 clones, 85% to 90% of them appearing once. The sequenced sample was peripheral blood. This TCR was sampled from a man older than 75 with acute or convalescent COVID-19. This chain uses TRBV18 with TRBJ1-6; D perhaps matches TRBD1 (5 bases). The CDR3 DNA reads as TGTGCCAGCTCACCAATCAGGGAGGGTTCACCCCTCCACTTT. Translation: CASSPIREGSPLHF.